This T cell receptor beta chain originates from a study of CD8+CD57+ T cells in acquired aplastic anemia. Whole-study context: Healthy donor sequencing depth: 9 million to 10.8 million CD4+, fewer than 12 million CD8+ reads.

The use of genomic DNA as template underpinned the TCR beta VDJ and CDR3 profiling. TCRdb independently ran MiXCR on the reads; one entry per CDR3 protein. Among about 220,000 distinct CDR3 sequences listed, roughly 35% were seen once. Broader study findings: Patients shared just under 30 CD8+ CDR3 sequences with controls. Patients and healthy controls showed no significant CD8+ Simpson's diversity difference.

This clonotype was counted only a few times. Its specificity is unknown. With V trimmed by 0 bases and J by 3 bases, 2 bases remained unmatched. CDR3 length: 14 residues. This clonotype was obtained from a human donor in good health, serving as a control. The rearrangement uses TRBV12-3 or TRBV12-4 and TRBJ2-7, with 7 bases lining up with TRBD2. The sample was sorted CD4+, CD8+, or CD8+CD57+ T cells (not recorded which) from PBMCs. CDR3 protein: CASSLAGGNYEQYF. The CDR3 DNA follows: TGTGCCAGCAGTTTAGCGGGGGGGAACTACGAGCAGTACTTC.